This TCR beta chain comes out of a study of graft-versus-host responses after intestinal transplantation. Study-level background: Transplants were multivisceral, liver-intestinal, or isolated intestinal.

CDR3 length: 13 residues. CDR1 is GTSNPN, CDR2 SVGIG, per germline (reference sequence). J was trimmed by 4 bases and V by 3 bases; bases with no gene match: 4. Comment on this clone: Its antigen is not identified.

The repertoire was sequenced with immunoSEQ multiplex PCR; TCRdb's copy has only in-frame clones and lacks some. The data show tens of thousands of clones, around 85% seen once. Regarding the study as a whole: High graft-versus-host to host-versus-graft clonal ratios were seen in allografts of patients with graft-donor T cell macrochimerism. Researchers found peak circulating GvH clone levels linked to early post-transplant HvG declines. GvH clones detected in recipient marrow included some appearing first in ileum or blood.

The rearrangement uses TRBV30 and TRBJ2-7, with 9 bases identical to TRBD1. The sequencing used unstimulated CD4+ T cells sorted from spleen or lymph node cells, collected before transplant. The TCR sequence derives from a human donor who was the organ donor for an intestinal transplant. The DNA of the CDR3 is TGTGCCTGGAGGGGGACAGGGTTTTACGAGCAGTACTTC. This translates into CAWRGTGFYEQYF.